This T cell receptor (beta chain) was sequenced for a study of T cells expressing NK-cell markers. Study-wide context: The eight sequenced donors comprised seven who were HCMV-seropositive and one who was seronegative.

No DNA is given; TCRdb re-called the 5' RACE reads and lists each CDR3 protein once. The table for this sample gives around 470,000 distinct CDR3 sequences. There are 13 residues in the CDR3. Germline-derived CDR1 and CDR2 are SGHRS and YFSETQ. The clonotype comes from a woman aged 45 to 65 in good health. The sample comprised blood T cells: a sorted CD56 or NKG2C T cell subset, CD4+ or CD8+ T cells, or bulk PBMC T cells (not recorded which). The chain couples TRBV5-1 to TRBJ1-5. CDR3 sequence: CASSRDFNQPQHF.